These 5 T cell receptor beta chains were all obtained from the same sample, sequenced in a study of shared clonotypes between healthy human individuals. Sequencing was performed with immunoSEQ multiplex PCR; in TCRdb, only in-frame clones are kept and a portion is missing. The repertoire holds over 2,000,000 clones, with approximately 92% as singletons. Naive-designated CD8 cells lacked CD45RO, were positively enriched for CCR7, and omitted terminally differentiated effector memory CD45RA+ cells. Sequences were obtained from naive CD8+ T cells from PBMCs. Receptor source: a man younger than 35 in good health. Some clones in this sample may be carry-over from other donors' samples.

V usage is TRBV9 and J usage is TRBJ2-3; tentative D call: TRBD2 (6 bases). With 1 base removed from V and 6 bases from J, the gap between germline ends came to 24 bases. Germline lookup yields CDR1 SGDLS and CDR2 YYNGEE. The CDR3 is 18 amino acids. This CDR3 reads CASSVPRTKNGSYDTQYF. The CDR3 DNA reads as TGTGCCAGCAGCGTACCCCGTACAAAGAACGGGAGTTATGATACGCAGTATTTT.

V gene TRBV7-9 combines with J gene TRBJ1-2; D unclear. CDR1 and CDR2 (germline): SEHNR, FQNEAQ (reference sequence). The CDR3 totals 13 residues. V gave up 5 bases and J gave up 4 bases, with 11 bases separating them. The CDR3 loop reads CASSHGTVYGYTF. The CDR3 nucleotides are TGTGCCAGCAGCCATGGCACCGTCTATGGCTACACCTTC.

The chain is built from TRBV6-6 and TRBJ2-1, with 7 nucleotides matching TRBD1. CDR1 and CDR2 from the germline V gene are MNHNY and SVGAGI (reference sequence). The ends lost 6 bases at V and 10 bases at J; junction bases unmatched: 6. This CDR3 region has 12 residues. CDR3 coding DNA: TGTGCCAGCAGCCAAGACAGGGTGGAGCAGTTCTTC. Amino acid sequence: CASSQDRVEQFF.

This rearrangement joins TRBV7-8 to TRBJ2-7; 10 bases map to TRBD2. CDR3 length: 15 amino acids. The germline V gene has CDR1 SGHVS and CDR2 FQNEAQ. V shed 4 bases and J 6 bases; nucleotides not matched to a gene: 9. CDR3 loop: CASSWGTSVRGEQYF. The CDR3 DNA follows: TGTGCCAGCAGCTGGGGGACTAGCGTTAGAGGCGAGCAGTACTTC.

The V gene is TRBV11-2, the J gene TRBJ2-1; D unclear. V lost 1 base and J lost 2, with 12 bases in between. The CDR3 covers 16 residues. Per the germline V gene, CDR1 is SGHAT and CDR2 is FQNNGV. DNA for the CDR3: TGTGCCAGCAGCTTAGGGAACTGGGCACCCTACAATGAGCAGTTCTTC. Translated: CASSLGNWAPYNEQFF. Using reference TRBV11-2 and TRBJ2-1 for the parts outside the CDR3, the full variable domain is EAGVAQSPRYKIIEKRQSVAFWCNPISGHATLYWYQQILGQGPKLLIQFQNNGVVDDSQLPKDRFSAERLKGVDSTLKIQPAKLEDSAVYLCASSLGNWAPYNEQFFGPGTRLTVL.